The sequence of this TCR beta chain was determined in a study of T cell repertoires in cytomegalovirus infection. Looking at the study overall: Recently described HLA-C-restricted plus well-studied HLA-B-restricted CMV epitopes were used. Indicated by public TCR beta signatures were CMV infection and matching HLA type. Study-level results: The ex vivo response was dominated by HLA-C-restricted CMV-specific TCR beta clonotypes.

In its sample, this clonotype was seen a few times. Its target is not known. TCRdb reanalysed the reads using MiXCR and keeps one entry per CDR3 protein. The table has a few hundred thousand distinct CDR3 sequences, 40% seen once. V was pared by 1 base and J by 4 bases, with 12 bases of the junction left unmatched. Germline V gene data show CDR1 as DFQATT and CDR2 as SNEGSKA (reference sequence). The CDR3 length is 17 residues. This sequence was found in a human donor in good health (CMV status not recorded). Some clones in this sample may be carry-over from other donors' samples. The gene calls are TRBV20-1 and TRBJ2-3; 9 positions agree with TRBD2. The sample was cultured PBMCs, taken from culture after CMV antigen stimulation. The CDR3 DNA is TGCAGTGCTAGAGTTTCTAGCGGGGTAGGGTTCGCAGATACGCAGTATTTT. This gives the protein CSARVSSGVGFADTQYF.